Each of the 9 T cell receptor beta chains below was sequenced from the same sample in a study of cytomegalovirus exposure and HLA in healthy donors. Use of 60 Vbeta and 13 Jbeta primers characterized the PCR. The protocol was immunoSEQ multiplex PCR, while the TCRdb copy is restricted to in-frame clones and leaves out a portion. The sample carries 140,000 or so clones, 72% recorded once. Sequenced: PBMCs. The receptors here all came from a man aged 40-49 years in good health and CMV-seronegative.

The V call is TRBV25-1, the J call TRBJ2-7; D gene unclear. Trimming shortened V by 5 bases and J by 4 bases, and 3 bases separated the two germline ends. Germline V gene data show CDR1 as MGHDK and CDR2 as SYGVNS. The CDR3 contains 10 residues. The CDR3 nucleotides are TGTGCCAGCAGTTCGTACGAGCAGTACTTC. This translates into CASSSYEQYF.

The rearrangement joins TRBV18 to TRBJ2-1; unclear D gene. V was trimmed by 4 bases and J by 1 base, leaving 8 bases between them. This CDR3 contains 14 residues. Germline V gene lookup returns CDR1 KGHSH and CDR2 LQKENI. The DNA of the CDR3 is TGTGCCAGCTCACTGACTCGATCCTACAATGAGCAGTTCTTC. Protein product: CASSLTRSYNEQFF.

This clone turned up a few times. V is TRBV9 and J is TRBJ1-2, with a tentative D call TRBD1 (6 bases). The CDR3 covers 14 residues. The germline CDR1 and CDR2 sequences are SGDLS and YYNGEE. V dropped 4 bases and J dropped 3 bases, with 13 bases sitting between them. CDR3 coding DNA: TGTGCCAGCAGCCTCCTGACAGGCGACTATGGCTACACCTTC. The encoded protein is CASSLLTGDYGYTF.

With regard to this clone: The junction shows a germline mismatch at one end, possibly a read error. This chain links TRBV5-8 with TRBJ2-7; TRBD2 matches 7 bases. CDR3 length: 12 amino acids. Looked up from germline, CDR1 is SGHTS and CDR2 is YDEGEE. The CDR3 loop is CATSGALYEQYF. CDR3 nucleotides: TGTGCCACCAGCGGGGCCCTATACGAGCAGTACTTC.

The V and J genes are TRBV5-1 and TRBJ2-7, with 7 positions matching TRBD1. The J segment lost 4 bases and the V segment lost 4 bases, leaving 5 bases of the junction unmatched. CDR3 length equals 13 residues. CDR1 is SGHRS and CDR2 is YFSETQ in the germline V gene. The CDR3 spells CASSRTTGYEQYF. The CDR3 DNA reads as TGCGCCAGCAGCCGTACGACAGGGTACGAGCAGTACTTC. The whole variable domain, filled in from reference TRBV5-1 and TRBJ2-7, reads KAGVTQTPRYLIKTRGQQVTLSCSPISGHRSVSWYQQTPGQGLQFLFEYFSETQRNKGNFPGRFSGRQFSNSRSEMNVSTLELGDSALYLCASSRTTGYEQYFGPGTRLTVT.

J is TRBJ1-2 and V is TRBV6-5, with 9 positions matching TRBD1. This CDR3 has 15 amino acids. Germline assignment: CDR1 MNHEY and CDR2 SVGAGI. V lost 6 bases, J lost 6 bases, and 11 bases stayed unmatched. The CDR3 protein is CASSVWDRAFDGYTF. Written as DNA, the CDR3 is TGTGCCAGCAGCGTATGGGACAGGGCCTTCGATGGCTACACCTTC.

The V gene is TRBV27, the J gene TRBJ2-7; tentative D call: TRBD1 (6 bases). This CDR3 contains 13 residues. Germline CDR1 reads MNHEY; CDR2 reads SMNVEV (reference sequence). V was clipped by 8 bases and J by 6 bases, with 17 bases between them. CDR3 in DNA: TGTGCCAGCCGGACACAACAGGGAACCGAGCAGTACTTC. Translation gives CASRTQQGTEQYF.

The chain combines TRBV15 with TRBJ1-4; D possibly corresponds to TRBD1 (6 bases). Germline V gene data show CDR1 as LNHNV and CDR2 as YYDKDF (reference sequence). The CDR3 has 16 residues. V was trimmed by 0 bases and J by 7 bases, leaving 15 bases between them. The CDR3 is CATSREYETGGEKLFF. In nucleotides, the CDR3 is TGTGCCACCAGCAGAGAGTACGAGACAGGAGGTGAAAAACTGTTTTTT.

The genes are TRBV15 and TRBJ2-7; 9 nucleotides agree with TRBD1. The CDR3 spans 15 residues. Germline trimming cut 1 base from V and 5 bases from J; bases unmatched to any gene: 6. Germline values: CDR1 LNHNV, CDR2 YYDKDF (reference sequence). The CDR3 region has the DNA TGTGCCACCAGCAGAGGGACAGGGGAAGTCGACGAGCAGTACTTC. The encoded protein is CATSRGTGEVDEQYF.